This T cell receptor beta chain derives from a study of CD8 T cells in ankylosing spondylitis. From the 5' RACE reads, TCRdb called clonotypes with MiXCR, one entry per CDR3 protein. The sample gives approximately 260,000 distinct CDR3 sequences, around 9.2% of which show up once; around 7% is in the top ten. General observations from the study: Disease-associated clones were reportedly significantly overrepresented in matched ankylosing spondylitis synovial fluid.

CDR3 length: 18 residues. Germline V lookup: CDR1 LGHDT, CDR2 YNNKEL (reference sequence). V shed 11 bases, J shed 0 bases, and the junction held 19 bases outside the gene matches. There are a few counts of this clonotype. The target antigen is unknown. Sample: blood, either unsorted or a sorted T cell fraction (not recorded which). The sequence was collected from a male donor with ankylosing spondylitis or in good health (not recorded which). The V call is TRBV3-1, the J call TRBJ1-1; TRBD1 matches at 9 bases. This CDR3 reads CASCRGQGWRGMNTEAFF. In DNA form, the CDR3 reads TGTGCCTCCTGCCGAGGACAGGGGTGGAGGGGGATGAACACTGAAGCTTTCTTT.